This T cell receptor (beta chain) was identified in a study of identical twins. The CDR3 consists of 15 residues. V was pared by 6 bases and J by 0 bases, with 14 bases between. The germline gives CDR1 DFQATT, CDR2 SNEGSKA (reference sequence). Unique molecular identifiers were in the cDNA, with template-switch universal primer binding. TCRdb re-analysed the 5' RACE reads in MiXCR, keeping a single row per CDR3 protein. The data show 350,000 to 500,000 distinct CDR3 sequences, around 20% seen once. The gene calls are TRBV20-1 and TRBJ2-2; D is perhaps TRBD1 (6 bases). The TCR comes from a man aged 45-65 years in good health. What was sequenced was naive T cells sorted from blood. The CDR3: CSAQDSRANTGELFF. CDR3 nucleotides: TGCAGTGCCCAGGACAGCCGCGCGAACACCGGGGAGCTGTTTTTT.